Below, 25 T cell receptor beta chains from the same sample are listed, as sequenced in a study of blood T cell repertoires in COVID-19. The assay was immunoSEQ multiplex PCR, and TCRdb's table has in-frame clones only and misses some. The sample yields over 200,000 clones, around 84% seen once. Sample: peripheral blood. The origin of the receptors is an elderly woman with active or convalescent COVID-19.

This clone came up once. The genes are TRBV18 and TRBJ2-3; D ambiguous. The germline CDR1 and CDR2 sequences are KGHSH and LQKENI. Trimming shortened V by 1 base and J by 1 base, and 9 bases separated the two germline ends. The CDR3 covers 15 residues. CDR3 protein: CASSPHPPGTDTQYF. The CDR3 coding sequence is TGTGCCAGCTCACCACACCCTCCAGGCACAGATACGCAGTATTTT.

V is TRBV5-4 and J is TRBJ2-2; TRBD1 matches 9 bases. The CDR3 extends over 16 amino acids. Germline V gene data show CDR1 as SGHNT and CDR2 as YYREEE (reference sequence). Trimming cost V 4 bases and J 6 bases; bases outside gene matches: 10. The CDR3 protein is CASSHDRTGVSGELFF. The CDR3 DNA follows: TGTGCCAGCAGCCACGACCGGACAGGGGTTTCCGGGGAGCTGTTTTTT.

The rearrangement links TRBV20-1 to TRBJ2-5; 9 bases agree with TRBD2. The germline V gene has CDR1 DFQATT and CDR2 SNEGSKA (reference sequence). The length of the CDR3 is 15 residues. V trimming: 3 bases; J trimming: 2 bases; junction bases outside the gene matches: 7. The CDR3 spells CSASGLAGSQETQYF. The CDR3, as DNA: TGCAGTGCTAGTGGGCTAGCGGGGTCTCAAGAGACCCAGTACTTC.

The V and J genes are TRBV5-1 and TRBJ2-7; 7 bases are a match to TRBD1. The ends lost 4 bases at V and 7 bases at J; junction bases unmatched: 8. Per the germline V gene, CDR1 is SGHRS and CDR2 is YFSETQ. The length of the CDR3 is 13 residues. CDR3 DNA: TGCGCCAGCAGCCCGACAGGGTTCGGGGAGCAGTACTTC. Translation: CASSPTGFGEQYF.

V usage is TRBV7-2 and J usage is TRBJ2-2; no firm D call. This CDR3 contains 13 residues. Germline CDR1 reads SGHTA; CDR2 reads FQGNSA. The V end lost 1 base, the J end lost 7 bases, and 7 bases lay between the germline ends. The CDR3 DNA reads TGTGCCAGCAGCTTAGACCCCGGCGGGGAGCTGTTTTTT. This sequence encodes CASSLDPGGELFF.

The table lists this clone with a count of one. The gene calls are TRBV3-1 (or the pseudogene TRBV3-2) and TRBJ1-3; 8 bases fit TRBD1. The junction had 3 bases not matched to a gene; V was cut back by 4 bases and J by 1 base. The germline V gene has CDR1 LGHDT and CDR2 YNNKEL (reference sequence). The length of the CDR3 is 15 residues. CDR3 sequence (DNA): TGTGCCAGCAGCCGTGGGACAGGATCTGGAAACACCATATATTTT. It specifies CASSRGTGSGNTIYF.

CDR3 nucleotide sequence: TGTGCCAGCAGCTTAGTTCCCGGACTCGAGAACAATGAGCAGTTCTTC. This codes for CASSLVPGLENNEQFF. The chain employs TRBV11-2 and TRBJ2-1; D possibly corresponds to TRBD2 (5 bases). Trimming left V 1 base short and J 5 bases short, with 15 bases between. This CDR3 comprises 16 residues. CDR1 and CDR2 (germline): SGHAT, FQNNGV. The variable domain in full, with the rest retrieved from reference TRBV11-2 and TRBJ2-1, is EAGVAQSPRYKIIEKRQSVAFWCNPISGHATLYWYQQILGQGPKLLIQFQNNGVVDDSQLPKDRFSAERLKGVDSTLKIQPAKLEDSAVYLCASSLVPGLENNEQFFGPGTRLTVL.

A single count supports this clone. The chain recombines TRBV19 with TRBJ1-2, with D maybe TRBD1 (6 bases). V shed 3 bases and J shed 3 bases, with 20 bases lying between them. Germline V gives CDR1 LNHDA, CDR2 SQIVND (reference sequence). The CDR3 extends over 17 amino acids. The CDR3: CASSIGGAGGSDYGYTF. CDR3 nucleotide sequence: TGTGCCAGTAGTATTGGGGGCGCAGGTGGTTCGGACTATGGCTACACCTTC. The whole variable domain, remainder taken from reference TRBV19 and TRBJ1-2, is DGGITQSPKYLFRKEGQNVTLSCEQNLNHDAMYWYRQDPGQGLRLIYYSQIVNDFQKGDIAEGYSVSREKKESFPLTVTSAQKNPTAFYLCASSIGGAGGSDYGYTFGSGTRLTVV.

This clone has a handful of counts. V usage is TRBV7-2 and J usage is TRBJ1-3; TRBD1 might be the D (5 bases). The CDR3 sequence is 15 residues long. V lost 7 bases to trimming and J lost 4 bases, with 17 bases between them. Looked up from germline, CDR1 is SGHTA and CDR2 is FQGNSA. The CDR3 spells CASTPGGGMGNTIYF. In DNA form, the CDR3 reads TGTGCCAGCACCCCGGGCGGGGGGATGGGAAACACCATATATTTT. The full variable domain, its missing parts supplied by reference TRBV7-2 and TRBJ1-3, is GAGVSQSPSNKVTEKGKDVELRCDPISGHTALYWYRQSLGQGLEFLIYFQGNSAPDKSGLPSDRFSAERTGGSVSTLTIQRTQQEDSAVYLCASTPGGGMGNTIYFGEGSWLTVV.

The genes are TRBV5-6 and TRBJ2-7, with 8 bases lining up with TRBD1. The CDR3 consists of 14 residues. J gave up 2 bases and V 1 base, and 2 bases lay outside the gene matches. Germline V gene sequence: CDR1 SGHDT, CDR2 YYEEEE. CDR3 coding DNA: TGTGCCAGCAGCTTGCCAGGGGGCACCTACGAGCAGTACTTC. This sequence encodes CASSLPGGTYEQYF.

This clone is a singleton in its sample. J is TRBJ2-3 and V is TRBV19; D perhaps matches TRBD2 (7 bases). V was cut by 1 base and J by 2 bases, with 13 bases left in between. Germline CDR1 and CDR2: LNHDA and SQIVND (reference sequence). This CDR3 comprises 16 residues. CDR3 DNA: TGTGCCAGTAGTATAGTAGGGGGGGGGTTCACAGATACGCAGTATTTT. It is translated as CASSIVGGGFTDTQYF.

CDR3 DNA sequence: TGTGCCAGTAGTCGGACTAGCGGCCAGTCCTACAATGAGCAGTTCTTC. This sequence encodes CASSRTSGQSYNEQFF. The chain combines TRBV19 with TRBJ2-1; 10 bases match TRBD2. Germline V CDR1 and CDR2: LNHDA, SQIVND (reference sequence). V trimming: 5 bases; J trimming: 1 base; junction bases outside the gene matches: 5. The CDR3 extends over 16 amino acids.

The CDR3 region is CASSIPGLRQPQHF. The CDR3 DNA reads as TGTGCCAGTAGTATCCCCGGACTCAGACAGCCCCAGCATTTT. The chain uses TRBV19 and TRBJ1-5; D not certain. Germline V gene lookup returns CDR1 LNHDA and CDR2 SQIVND (reference sequence). V lost 3 bases and J 7 bases, leaving 13 bases between the germline ends. This CDR3 contains 14 residues. The full variable domain, rest sourced from reference TRBV19 and TRBJ1-5, is DGGITQSPKYLFRKEGQNVTLSCEQNLNHDAMYWYRQDPGQGLRLIYYSQIVNDFQKGDIAEGYSVSREKKESFPLTVTSAQKNPTAFYLCASSIPGLRQPQHFGDGTRLSIL.

The rearrangement uses TRBV27 and TRBJ2-7, with 8 positions matching TRBD2. CDR1 is MNHEY and CDR2 is SMNVEV in the germline V gene (reference sequence). The CDR3 has 14 amino acids. Trimming cost V 8 bases and J 2 bases; bases outside gene matches: 8. The CDR3 DNA reads as TGTGCCAGCCGATCGACTAGCGCTGCCTACGAGCAGTACTTC. Its protein product is CASRSTSAAYEQYF.

J is TRBJ2-3 and V is TRBV11-2; TRBD2 matches at 8 bases. Trimming removed 1 base from V and 4 bases from J; junction bases left unmatched: 4. CDR3 length equals 15 residues. Germline V CDR1 and CDR2: SGHAT, FQNNGV. CDR3 bases: TGTGCCAGCAGCTTAGTTGGGACTAGGTCAGATACGCAGTATTTT. It specifies CASSLVGTRSDTQYF.

The chain has TRBV4-2 and TRBJ1-6, with a weak D call TRBD1 (6 bases). Trimming cost V 1 base and J 5 bases, with 9 bases left between them. In germline, CDR1 is LGHNA, CDR2 YNFKEQ. The CDR3 contains 15 residues. The CDR3 DNA reads as TGTGCCAGCAGCCAAGGGGAGGGGGATAATTCACCCCTCCACTTT. Its translation: CASSQGEGDNSPLHF.

The chain couples TRBV24-1 to TRBJ2-1; D not certain. The germline V and J ends were trimmed by 4 bases and 7 bases, with 10 bases remaining between them. CDR3 size: 13 residues. Germline V CDR1 and CDR2: KGHDR, SFDVKD. The CDR3 DNA follows: TGTGCCACCAGTGAACCGCCTCGGAATGAGCAGTTCTTC. Translating gives CATSEPPRNEQFF.

V gene TRBV11-3 combines with J gene TRBJ1-1; D remains unclear. CDR1 and CDR2 from the germline V gene are SGHNT and YENEEA. This CDR3 contains 14 residues. The V and J ends lost 6 bases and 1 base respectively, with 12 bases between them. CDR3 DNA sequence: TGTGCCAGCAGGCCCCGCAGGCCGAACACTGAAGCTTTCTTT. Translated: CASRPRRPNTEAFF.

The V gene is TRBV30, the J gene TRBJ1-4, with 9 bases that match TRBD1. The CDR3 is 14 residues long. CDR1 GTSNPN and CDR2 SVGIG come from the germline V gene (reference sequence). The trim removed 3 bases at V and 8 bases at J, leaving 7 bases unmatched. The CDR3 bases are TGTGCCTGGAGAACCGGGACAGGGACGGAAAAACTGTTTTTT. Protein product: CAWRTGTGTEKLFF.

The V call is TRBV5-1, the J call TRBJ1-2, with a possible D match to TRBD1 (6 bases). Looked up from germline, CDR1 is SGHRS and CDR2 is YFSETQ. Trimming pared 0 bases from V and 4 bases from J, leaving 7 bases between. This CDR3 is built from 13 residues. CDR3 coding DNA: TGCGCCAGCAGCTTGGGGACAGTCTATGGCTACACCTTC. It translates to CASSLGTVYGYTF. Full variable domain (missing parts from reference TRBV5-1 and TRBJ1-2): KAGVTQTPRYLIKTRGQQVTLSCSPISGHRSVSWYQQTPGQGLQFLFEYFSETQRNKGNFPGRFSGRQFSNSRSEMNVSTLELGDSALYLCASSLGTVYGYTFGSGTRLTVV.

This chain links TRBV5-1 with TRBJ2-1; 14 positions agree with TRBD2. Germline CDR1 reads SGHRS; CDR2 reads YFSETQ. J gave up 1 base and V 4 bases, and 4 bases lay outside the gene matches. There are 17 residues in the CDR3. The CDR3 coding sequence is TGCGCCAGCAGCCCCCGACTAGCGGGAGGGTCCTACAATGAGCAGTTCTTC. It codes for CASSPRLAGGSYNEQFF.

The chain has TRBV12-3 or TRBV12-4 and TRBJ1-5; D possibly corresponds to TRBD1 (5 bases). The CDR3 length is 12 residues. Trimming pared 6 bases from V and 3 bases from J, leaving 6 bases between. The CDR3 loop is CASRGDNQPQHF. The CDR3 bases are TGTGCCAGCAGAGGGGACAATCAGCCCCAGCATTTT.

The chain employs TRBV7-8 and TRBJ2-7; 13 nucleotides match TRBD2. The CDR3 has 17 residues. With 6 bases clipped from V and 5 bases from J, the junction kept 13 bases outside the gene matches. Per germline, CDR1 SGHVS and CDR2 FQNEAQ. This chain's CDR3 is CASRQLAGGLSFNEQYF. CDR3 nucleotides: TGTGCCAGCAGACAACTAGCGGGGGGGCTCTCTTTCAACGAGCAGTACTTC.

The V and J genes are TRBV6-5 and TRBJ2-2, with 8 bases fitting TRBD1. The CDR3 covers 15 residues. CDR1 and CDR2 from the germline V gene are MNHEY and SVGAGI. V trimming: 7 bases; J trimming: 1 base; junction bases outside the gene matches: 5. The CDR3 protein is CASMTGTGNTGELFF. DNA of the CDR3: TGTGCCAGCATGACCGGGACAGGGAACACCGGGGAGCTGTTTTTT.

The chain carries TRBV19 and TRBJ1-2; 9 bases line up with TRBD1. Trimming took 9 bases from V and 3 from J; bases not matched to a gene: 5. Germline V gives CDR1 LNHDA, CDR2 SQIVND (reference sequence). The CDR3 runs 13 residues. The CDR3 loop is CASGTGFDYGYTF. CDR3 bases: TGTGCCAGCGGGACAGGGTTCGACTATGGCTACACCTTC.